The 7 T cell receptor beta chains below come from one sample, sequenced in a study of blood T cell repertoires in COVID-19 (dated by TCRdb to 2018 to 2021). Library prep was done by the immunoSEQ multiplex PCR assay. The clones in this table, taken by TCRdb from immuneACCESS, are in-frame only. Not every clone is retained; where verified, under half of the shortfall comes from an unresolved V gene, and the cause of the rest is unknown. Recorded for this sample are roughly 140,000 clones; roughly 82% of them occurred a single time. The ten most abundant clones make up roughly 7.9% of the sample. The sequencing sample was made of peripheral blood. All receptors come from a woman in her 50s in a cohort sampled during active or convalescent COVID-19.

The CDR3 DNA sequence: TGTGCCACCTCTCTGGTGAGCGGGGCCACAGATACGCAGTATTTT. Protein sequence: CATSLVSGATDTQYF. The chain has TRBV10-3 and TRBJ2-3; 7 bases are a match to TRBD2. Per the germline V gene, CDR1 is ENHRY and CDR2 is SYGVKD. V lost 10 bases to trimming and J lost 2 bases; unmatched junction nucleotides: 12. The CDR3 is made up of 15 amino acids.

Points on this clone: Other DNA sequences within the sample encode an identical CDR3. This chain joins TRBV7-3 and TRBJ1-1; possibly TRBD1 for D (5 bases). The CDR3 extends over 14 amino acids. The germline V gene has CDR1 SGHTA and CDR2 FQGTGA. With 3 bases removed from V and 1 base from J, the gap between germline ends came to 9 bases. The CDR3 spells CASSLGGENTEAFF. The CDR3 DNA follows: TGTGCCAGCAGCTTGGGAGGGGAGAACACTGAAGCTTTCTTT.

V is TRBV4-1 and J is TRBJ1-2; the D gene is possibly TRBD1 (6 bases). CDR1 and CDR2 (germline): MGHRA, YSYEKL. The V gene lost 0 bases and the J gene lost 6 bases, with 20 bases spanning the gap. The CDR3 runs 17 residues. The DNA of the CDR3 is TGCGCCAGCAGCCAAGACCTAAGGGGGTCGGTTGGGAATGGCTACACCTTC. Its translation is CASSQDLRGSVGNGYTF.

This clone was observed a single time. The chain joins TRBV6-2 or TRBV6-3 to TRBJ2-7; 10 bases are a match to TRBD1. The CDR3 runs to 14 residues. V shed 7 bases and J 1 base; nucleotides not matched to a gene: 4. Germline V lookup: CDR1 MNHEY, CDR2 SVGEGT. The CDR3 spells CASNPGQGSYEQYF. CDR3 nucleotides: TGTGCCAGCAACCCGGGACAGGGGTCCTACGAGCAGTACTTC.

The rearrangement links TRBV7-9 to TRBJ2-1; tentative D call: TRBD1 (5 bases). CDR1 is SEHNR, CDR2 FQNEAQ, per germline (reference sequence). Between the trimmed V and J ends, which lost 3 bases and 0 bases, there was a span of 15 bases. The CDR3 is made up of 17 amino acids. The CDR3 protein is CASSFRTGPSSYNEQFF. In DNA form, the CDR3 reads TGTGCCAGCAGCTTTCGTACAGGTCCTAGCTCCTACAATGAGCAGTTCTTC.

The V gene is TRBV5-1, the J gene TRBJ1-1, with a tentative D call TRBD1 (6 bases). The length of the CDR3 is 15 residues. The ends were cut back, 1 base at V and 1 base at J, with 11 bases in the middle. Germline values: CDR1 SGHRS, CDR2 YFSETQ. The CDR3 here is CASSLLAGANTEAFF. DNA for the CDR3: TGCGCCAGCAGCTTGTTGGCAGGGGCGAACACTGAAGCTTTCTTT.

The genes are TRBV7-6 and TRBJ1-3; D remains ambiguous. V lost 4 bases, J lost 4 bases, and 17 bases lay in between. The CDR3 length is 16 residues. Germline assignment: CDR1 SGHVS and CDR2 FNYEAQ. The DNA of the CDR3 is TGTGCCAGCAGCTCGTCAGCAAACCCCAGGGGAAACACCATATATTTT. It encodes CASSSSANPRGNTIYF.